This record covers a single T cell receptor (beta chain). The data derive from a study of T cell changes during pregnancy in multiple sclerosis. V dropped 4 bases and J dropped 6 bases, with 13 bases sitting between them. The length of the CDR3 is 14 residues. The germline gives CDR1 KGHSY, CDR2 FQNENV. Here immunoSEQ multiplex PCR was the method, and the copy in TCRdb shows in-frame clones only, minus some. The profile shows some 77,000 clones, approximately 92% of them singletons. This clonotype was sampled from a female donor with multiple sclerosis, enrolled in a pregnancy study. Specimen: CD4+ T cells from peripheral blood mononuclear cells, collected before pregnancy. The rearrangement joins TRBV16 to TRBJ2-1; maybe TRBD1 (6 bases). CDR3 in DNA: TGTGCCAGCAGCCGAAAGGACAGTCCCAATGAGCAGTTCTTC. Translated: CASSRKDSPNEQFF.